One and the same sample provided the 27 T cell receptor beta chains below, sequenced in a study of blood T cell repertoires in COVID-19. Generated by immunoSEQ multiplex PCR, the TCRdb table keeps only in-frame clones and is missing some. The data contain about 260,000 clones, over 75% of them singletons. The sample was peripheral blood. These receptors were collected from a woman between 65 and 79 years old with COVID-19, enrolled during active disease.

J is TRBJ2-7 and V is TRBV29-1; 13 positions match TRBD2. The CDR3 consists of 14 residues. Per germline, CDR1 SQVTM and CDR2 ANQGSEA. The junction had 5 bases not matched to a gene; V was cut back by 7 bases and J by 2 bases. CDR3 DNA: TGCAGCGGCGGACTAGCGGGAGACCCCTACGAGCAGTACTTC. It codes for CSGGLAGDPYEQYF.

The chain has TRBV6-6 and TRBJ1-2, with TRBD1 matching over 8 bases. Germline-derived CDR1 and CDR2 are MNHNY and SVGAGI (reference sequence). This CDR3 has 14 amino acids. With V trimmed by 6 bases and J by 4 bases, 7 bases remained unmatched. DNA of the CDR3: TGTGCCAGCAGCCCAGACAGGGGAAGCTATGGCTACACCTTC. Its protein is CASSPDRGSYGYTF.

V and J are TRBV3-1 (or the pseudogene TRBV3-2) and TRBJ1-5; 9 positions match TRBD1. This CDR3 spans 15 amino acids. Unmatched junction bases numbered 4, after V lost 3 bases and J lost 4 bases. Germline lookup yields CDR1 LGHDT and CDR2 YNNKEL (reference sequence). The chain's CDR3 is CASSHTGGRNQPQHF. CDR3 in DNA: TGTGCCAGCAGCCATACAGGGGGCCGGAATCAGCCCCAGCATTTT.

The V and J genes are TRBV5-1 and TRBJ1-1; 7 bases are shared with TRBD1. J gave up 4 bases and V 5 bases, and 17 bases lay outside the gene matches. There are 17 residues in the CDR3. Germline V gene lookup returns CDR1 SGHRS and CDR2 YFSETQ. In DNA, the CDR3 is TGCGCCAGCAGTCCCGGGCGGGAAGGGGGCACGGCCACTGAAGCTTTCTTT. Its protein is CASSPGREGGTATEAFF. Full variable domain (missing parts from reference TRBV5-1 and TRBJ1-1): KAGVTQTPRYLIKTRGQQVTLSCSPISGHRSVSWYQQTPGQGLQFLFEYFSETQRNKGNFPGRFSGRQFSNSRSEMNVSTLELGDSALYLCASSPGREGGTATEAFFGQGTRLTVV.

The chain recombines TRBV2 with TRBJ1-1, with 9 bases lining up with TRBD1. Germline V gene lookup returns CDR1 SNHLY and CDR2 FYNNEI. The CDR3 has 15 residues. Trimming at V came to 1 base and at J to 14 bases, leaving 14 bases not matched to a gene. The CDR3 DNA reads as TGTGCCAGCAGTGAAGAGGGGACAGGGCCTCCCAGTAAATTCTTT. This codes for CASSEEGTGPPSKFF.

Here the CDR3 reads CASSLITGGANVLTF. CDR3 DNA: TGTGCCAGCAGCTTGATCACAGGTGGGGCCAACGTCCTGACTTTC. This chain links TRBV5-6 with TRBJ2-6, with a weak D call TRBD1 (5 bases). CDR3 size: 15 residues. Per the germline V gene, CDR1 is SGHDT and CDR2 is YYEEEE. Trimming cost V 1 base and J 3 bases, with 8 bases left between them.

V is TRBV18 and J is TRBJ1-1, with D tentatively TRBD1 (5 bases). Trimming removed 5 bases from V and 3 bases from J, with 10 bases in between. The CDR3 has 13 amino acids. Germline V gene lookup returns CDR1 KGHSH and CDR2 LQKENI. The CDR3 protein is CASSDSWDTEAFF. For the CDR3, the DNA is TGTGCCAGCTCAGACAGCTGGGACACTGAAGCTTTCTTT.

The J gene is TRBJ2-5, the V gene TRBV20-1; possible D gene TRBD1, 5 bases. The CDR3 is 13 amino acids. V lost 3 bases and J lost 1, with 9 bases in between. The germline V gene has CDR1 DFQATT and CDR2 SNEGSKA (reference sequence). The CDR3 DNA sequence: TGCAGTGCTAGTGGGGCCATCCAAGAGACCCAGTACTTC. Translated, it gives CSASGAIQETQYF.

The rearrangement joins TRBV15 to TRBJ1-4; D is possibly TRBD1 (6 bases). V dropped 7 bases and J dropped 5 bases, with 14 bases sitting between them. Germline loops: CDR1 LNHNV, CDR2 YYDKDF (reference sequence). This CDR3 is 14 amino acids long. The CDR3 reads CATNHRVGNEKLFF. The CDR3 coding sequence is TGTGCCACCAACCACAGGGTCGGGAATGAAAAACTGTTTTTT.

CDR3: CASSDGGSSYNEQFF. CDR3 sequence (DNA): TGTGCCAGCAGTGATGGCGGGAGCTCCTACAATGAGCAGTTCTTC. The chain recombines TRBV6-4 with TRBJ2-1; 7 bases are shared with TRBD2. The length of the CDR3 is 15 residues. Germline-derived CDR1 and CDR2 are MRHNA and SNTAGT. The ends lost 3 bases at V and 0 bases at J; junction bases unmatched: 2.

The V and J genes are TRBV24-1 and TRBJ2-7; 9 bases are a match to TRBD1. The CDR3 covers 14 residues. Germline-derived CDR1 and CDR2 are KGHDR and SFDVKD. The ends lost 6 bases at V and 2 bases at J; junction bases unmatched: 4. CDR3 sequence reads: CATSRDRAPYEQYF. CDR3 sequence (DNA): TGTGCCACCAGTCGGGACAGGGCCCCCTACGAGCAGTACTTC.

The chain links TRBV5-6 to TRBJ1-6; D possibly corresponds to TRBD1 (5 bases). The V and J ends lost 1 base and 11 bases respectively, with 13 bases between them. The CDR3 length is 14 residues. Germline lookup yields CDR1 SGHDT and CDR2 YYEEEE. In DNA form, the CDR3 reads TGTGCCAGCAGCTTGTCCCAGGGTGGGACACCCCTCCACTTT. This sequence encodes CASSLSQGGTPLHF.

The CDR3 DNA reads as TGTGCCAGCAGCCTCCCTAATCAGCCCCAGCATTTT. Its translation is CASSLPNQPQHF. The V gene is TRBV5-4, the J gene TRBJ1-5; no firm D call. V lost 4 bases to trimming and J lost 4 bases, with 6 bases between them. The CDR3 is 12 residues long. Germline CDR1 reads SGHNT; CDR2 reads YYREEE (reference sequence).

The chain joins TRBV24-1 to TRBJ1-5; 7 bases agree with TRBD1. Unmatched junction bases numbered 7, after V lost 3 bases and J lost 0 bases. Germline CDR1 KGHDR, CDR2 SFDVKD. The CDR3 totals 17 residues. CDR3 protein: CATSDSTGTDSNQPQHF. The CDR3 coding sequence is TGTGCCACCAGTGATAGCACCGGGACAGATAGCAATCAGCCCCAGCATTTT.

The rearrangement links TRBV7-2 to TRBJ2-3; the D is unclear. The germline CDR1 and CDR2 sequences are SGHTA and FQGNSA. Trimming cost V 3 bases and J 2 bases, with 12 bases left between them. The CDR3 has 15 amino acids. CDR3 loop: CASSLLDSYTDTQYF. The CDR3 DNA reads as TGTGCCAGCAGCTTGCTCGACTCCTACACAGATACGCAGTATTTT.

The rearrangement uses TRBV28 and TRBJ2-7; D is uncertain. This CDR3 has 13 residues. Germline CDR1 and CDR2: MDHEN and SYDVKM. V was shortened by 1 base and J by 3 bases, with 7 bases between the two germline ends. The CDR3 region has the DNA TGTGCCAGCAGTTTATTTGAGAACTACGAGCAGTACTTC. This sequence encodes CASSLFENYEQYF.

V and J are TRBV2 and TRBJ2-7, with 7 bases aligning to TRBD1. The CDR3 runs 14 residues. Germline assignment: CDR1 SNHLY and CDR2 FYNNEI. With V trimmed by 6 bases and J by 2 bases, 7 bases remained unmatched. The CDR3 region has the DNA TGTGCCAGCAGCCAAGACAGGGTAACCTACGAGCAGTACTTC. Amino acid sequence: CASSQDRVTYEQYF.

Ten or more counts support this clone. The chain uses TRBV7-9 and TRBJ2-2; TRBD2 aligns across 7 bases. Per germline, CDR1 SEHNR and CDR2 FQNEAQ (reference sequence). Losses at the gene ends were 7 bases for V and 4 bases for J; bases not matched to a gene: 6. The length of the CDR3 is 14 residues. The CDR3 is CASILASRTGELFF. The CDR3 bases are TGTGCCAGCATACTAGCGTCCCGCACCGGGGAGCTGTTTTTT.

The rearrangement joins TRBV7-8 to TRBJ2-4; 8 bases line up with TRBD2. The germline CDR1 and CDR2 sequences are SGHVS and FQNEAQ. The junction had 18 bases not matched to a gene; V was cut back by 2 bases and J by 6 bases. The CDR3 runs 19 residues. CDR3 nucleotide sequence: TGTGCCAGCAGCTTACCCGCCTTACAGTCTGCCCGGGAGGGAAACATTCAGTACTTC. Translated: CASSLPALQSAREGNIQYF.

The rearrangement uses TRBV4-2 and TRBJ2-1; tentatively, D is TRBD1 (5 bases). V was trimmed by 0 bases and J by 9 bases, leaving 9 bases between them. In germline, CDR1 is LGHNA, CDR2 YNFKEQ. The CDR3 has 13 residues. The CDR3, as DNA: TGTGCCAGCAGCCAAGATTGGGGCAGTGAGCAGTTCTTC. This gives the protein CASSQDWGSEQFF.

J is TRBJ2-7 and V is TRBV6-6, with 8 nucleotides matching TRBD2. The CDR3 is 15 amino acids. Trimming cost V 7 bases and J 9 bases; bases outside gene matches: 17. The germline gives CDR1 MNHNY, CDR2 SVGAGI (reference sequence). The CDR3 region is CASTPEGLVDGRQYF. In DNA form, the CDR3 reads TGTGCCAGCACTCCGGAGGGACTAGTCGATGGGCGGCAGTACTTC.

CDR3 in DNA: TGTGCCACCAGCAGAACTTCTAGCGGCGTCTACAATGAGCAGTTCTTC. It codes for CATSRTSSGVYNEQFF. This chain uses TRBV15 with TRBJ2-1; 7 bases agree with TRBD2. The CDR3 covers 16 residues. Germline assignment: CDR1 LNHNV and CDR2 YYDKDF (reference sequence). Unmatched junction bases numbered 7, after V lost 2 bases and J lost 3 bases. Variable domain in full (rest from reference TRBV15 and TRBJ2-1): DAMVIQNPRYQVTQFGKPVTLSCSQTLNHNVMYWYQQKSSQAPKLLFHYYDKDFNNEADTPDNFQSRRPNTSFCFLDIRSPGLGDTAMYLCATSRTSSGVYNEQFFGPGTRLTVL.

This clone showed up just once. This chain links TRBV29-1 with TRBJ1-1; TRBD1 might be the D (6 bases). V was shortened by 4 bases and J by 2 bases, with 11 bases between the two germline ends. CDR3 size: 13 residues. CDR1 is SQVTM, CDR2 ANQGSEA, per germline. In DNA form, the CDR3 reads TGCAGCGTTGTGGCAGGGACAAACACTGAAGCTTTCTTT. Encoded protein: CSVVAGTNTEAFF.

This chain connects TRBV29-1 to TRBJ2-1; a weak D match, TRBD1 (5 bases). Germline CDR1 is SQVTM and CDR2 is ANQGSEA. This CDR3 is 12 amino acids long. V gave up 7 bases and J gave up 6 bases, with 13 bases separating them. The CDR3 here is CSAQTGTNEQFF. DNA for the CDR3: TGCAGCGCCCAAACAGGAACCAATGAGCAGTTCTTC.

The chain is built from TRBV19 and TRBJ2-6; TRBD1 aligns across 9 bases. The CDR3 is 16 amino acids. Trimming at V came to 5 bases and at J to 4 bases, leaving 6 bases not matched to a gene. From germline, CDR1 is LNHDA and CDR2 SQIVND (reference sequence). The CDR3 sequence is CASSPGQGSGANVLTF. The CDR3 coding sequence is TGTGCCAGTAGTCCGGGACAGGGCTCCGGGGCCAACGTCCTGACTTTC.

Here the CDR3 reads CAIRRGLAGAGNEQFF. The DNA of the CDR3 is TGTGCCATCAGGCGGGGACTAGCGGGAGCGGGCAATGAGCAGTTCTTC. The V gene is TRBV10-3, the J gene TRBJ2-1; 14 nucleotides align to TRBD2. Germline CDR1 ENHRY, CDR2 SYGVKD. Trimming cost V 6 bases and J 6 bases; bases outside gene matches: 7. There are 16 residues in the CDR3.

The chain uses TRBV19 and TRBJ1-3; maybe TRBD1 (6 bases). Looked up from germline, CDR1 is LNHDA and CDR2 is SQIVND (reference sequence). Between the trimmed V and J ends, which lost 7 bases and 3 bases, there was a span of 13 bases. There are 14 residues in the CDR3. CDR3 in DNA: TGTGCCAGTATCGTACAGGGTCGTGGAAACACCATATATTTT. This gives the protein CASIVQGRGNTIYF.